In this sample, the clone carrying this T cell receptor beta chain turned up once. The record originates from a study of blood T cell repertoires in COVID-19. Study-wide context: Researchers got acute and convalescent COVID-19 samples from the United States, Italy and Spain. PBMCs, B-cell-depleted T cells, or T cells provided the cDNA or gDNA that made up the material.

Authors' processing steps: Researchers report that nucleated cell counts were estimated from reference gene primer amplification. Data came from immunoSEQ multiplex PCR; TCRdb stores just in-frame clones and leaves some out. The V and J calls and clone size are taken from that table; D and trimming were inferred from the DNA. Among 100,000 or so clones listed, about 91% were seen once. This CDR3 spans 13 amino acids. With 3 bases clipped from V and 6 bases from J, the junction kept 4 bases outside the gene matches. From germline, CDR1 is SGHNT and CDR2 YYREEE (reference sequence). The gene calls are TRBV5-4 and TRBJ1-2, with TRBD1 matching 8 bases. The sequence was collected from a man in his sixties with acute or convalescent COVID-19. The source material was peripheral blood. CDR3 sequence reads: CASSSTGVHGYTF. The CDR3 DNA reads as TGTGCCAGCAGCTCGACAGGGGTCCATGGCTACACCTTC.